The sample holds one count of the clone carrying this T cell receptor beta chain. Assay used: immunoSEQ multiplex PCR; TCRdb lists only in-frame clones, some missing. The top ten hold approximately 0.38% of the sample, which has around 72,000 clones, about 91% seen once. This record comes from a study of technical replicates of blood from a handful of donors. This receptor was obtained from a human donor in good health. Sequencing input: T cells isolated from PBMCs.

CDR3 protein: CASRPGQVGYGYTF. CDR3 in DNA: TGTGCCAGCAGACCAGGACAGGTCGGCTATGGCTACACCTTC. This chain links TRBV6-4 with TRBJ1-2, with TRBD1 matching 7 bases. The CDR3 length is 14 residues. Looked up from germline, CDR1 is MRHNA and CDR2 is SNTAGT. The V gene end was trimmed by 6 bases and the J gene end by 4 bases; junction bases not matched to a gene: 8.